This entry lists 32 T cell receptor beta chains sequenced from one sample in a study of TIL therapy for anti-PD-1-resistant metastatic lung cancer. Sequencing used immunoSEQ v3. Data came from immunoSEQ multiplex PCR; TCRdb stores just in-frame clones and leaves some out. The sample contains approximately 17,000 clones, 60% to 80% of which appear only once. Time point reported: pre-treatment sample, taken before nivolumab and TIL therapy. This material consisted of blood, taken at baseline. Receptors originate from a person aged 25 to 85 with non-small cell lung cancer.

The chain has TRBV7-6 and TRBJ2-7; the D call may be TRBD1 or TRBD2 (5 bases each). This CDR3 is 15 amino acids long. The V and J ends lost 5 bases and 4 bases respectively, with 18 bases between them. Germline CDR1 is SGHVS and CDR2 is FNYEAQ. The CDR3 spells CASSPGTNNQYEQYF. The CDR3 nucleotides are TGTGCCAGCAGCCCTGGGACCAACAACCAGTACGAGCAGTACTTC.

This clone was observed a handful of times. The rearrangement links TRBV10-3 to TRBJ1-1; no firm D call. The V and J ends lost 0 bases and 5 bases respectively, with 13 bases between them. Germline V CDR1 and CDR2: ENHRY, SYGVKD. The CDR3 runs to 15 residues. CDR3 region: CAISESEGGKTEAFF. CDR3 nucleotide sequence: TGTGCCATCAGTGAGTCGGAAGGCGGAAAAACTGAAGCTTTCTTT.

J is TRBJ2-2 and V is TRBV4-3; D gene ambiguous. Looked up from germline, CDR1 is LGHNA and CDR2 is YSLEER. V was shortened by 1 base and J by 5 bases, with 8 bases between the two germline ends. The CDR3 length is 14 residues. DNA of the CDR3: TGCGCCAGCAGCCAAGCGCACGATACCGGGGAGCTGTTTTTT. Translated, it gives CASSQAHDTGELFF.

The chain has TRBV19 and TRBJ2-2, with 9 bases lining up with TRBD2. Per germline, CDR1 LNHDA and CDR2 SQIVND (reference sequence). This CDR3 contains 16 residues. Germline trimming cut 7 bases from V and 1 base from J; bases unmatched to any gene: 7. The CDR3 DNA is TGTGCCAGTAATAGGCGGGGGGGCCAGAACACCGGGGAGCTGTTTTTT. Protein: CASNRRGGQNTGELFF.

This clone was observed a few times. The chain employs TRBV4-2 and TRBJ2-7, with 8 bases lining up with TRBD1. V was pared by 0 bases and J by 5 bases, with 12 bases of the junction left unmatched. This CDR3 spans 17 amino acids. Germline values: CDR1 LGHNA, CDR2 YNFKEQ. The CDR3 coding sequence is TGTGCCAGCAGCCAAGACGCCCCAGGGGGCGTTCAGGACGAGCAGTACTTC. It is translated as CASSQDAPGGVQDEQYF.

The rearrangement uses TRBV24-1 and TRBJ2-5; D is unresolved. CDR1 is KGHDR and CDR2 is SFDVKD in the germline V gene. The CDR3 has 15 amino acids. The V end was cut by 4 bases, the J end by 0 bases, with 11 bases between. CDR3 residues: CATSDADSYQETQYF. The CDR3, as DNA: TGTGCCACCAGTGACGCCGACTCGTACCAAGAGACCCAGTACTTC.

In this sample, this clone turned up a few times. The chain combines TRBV19 with TRBJ1-1; D is possibly TRBD1 (5 bases). The CDR3 runs 15 residues. Per germline, CDR1 LNHDA and CDR2 SQIVND (reference sequence). Trimming cost V 6 bases and J 3 bases, with 17 bases left between them. The CDR3 sequence: CASRREAGQDTEAFF. The CDR3 nucleotides are TGTGCCAGTAGGAGGGAAGCAGGGCAGGACACTGAAGCTTTCTTT.

The CDR3 loop reads CASSPPWGTGGDGNQPQHF. The CDR3 DNA reads as TGTGCCAGCTCACCACCGTGGGGGACAGGGGGGGACGGCAATCAGCCCCAGCATTTT. The V call is TRBV18, the J call TRBJ1-5; the match to TRBD1 covers 11 bases. In germline, CDR1 is KGHSH, CDR2 LQKENI. The CDR3 is 19 amino acids. V lost 0 bases, J lost 2 bases, and 9 bases stayed unmatched.

The J gene is TRBJ2-4, the V gene TRBV19; 9 bases align to TRBD1. V lost 4 bases to trimming and J lost 9 bases; unmatched junction nucleotides: 13. This CDR3 is built from 16 residues. Germline V CDR1 and CDR2: LNHDA, SQIVND (reference sequence). As DNA, the CDR3 is TGTGCCAGTAGTACTCATACGGACAGGGGAATCGGCATTCAGTACTTC. Translating gives CASSTHTDRGIGIQYF.

The V gene is TRBV6-1, the J gene TRBJ1-2; D uncertain. Germline V gene data show CDR1 as MNHNS and CDR2 as SASEGT. The CDR3 runs to 14 residues. With 3 bases removed from V and 0 bases from J, the gap between germline ends came to 8 bases. CDR3 DNA: TGTGCCAGCAGTGACGGAACTGCTAACTATGGCTACACCTTC. This sequence encodes CASSDGTANYGYTF.

The V gene is TRBV30, the J gene TRBJ1-1; D call uncertain. The CDR3 runs 12 residues. Trimming removed 5 bases from V and 2 bases from J, with 9 bases in between. Germline CDR1 is GTSNPN and CDR2 is SVGIG (reference sequence). CDR3 protein: CAWHRFNTEAFF. The CDR3 bases are TGTGCCTGGCACAGATTCAACACTGAAGCTTTCTTT.

The chain joins TRBV5-5 to TRBJ1-6, with D possibly TRBD1 on 6 matching bases. V shed 2 bases and J shed 8 bases, with 8 bases lying between them. The CDR3 loop spans 13 amino acids. The germline CDR1 and CDR2 sequences are SGHKS and YYEKEE (reference sequence). CDR3 loop: CASSFYRDSPLHF. CDR3 nucleotide sequence: TGTGCCAGCAGCTTTTACAGGGATTCACCCCTCCACTTT.

J is TRBJ1-2 and V is TRBV9; the D is unclear. Germline V CDR1 and CDR2: SGDLS, YYNGEE. Trimming took off 0 bases at V and 4 bases at J, with 10 bases between the two ends. This CDR3 region has 14 residues. The CDR3 bases are TGTGCCAGCAGCGTAGTTGGAAGGAGCTATGGCTACACCTTC. It specifies CASSVVGRSYGYTF.

This chain connects TRBV6-5 to TRBJ2-7; D gene unclear. This CDR3 has 13 residues. V lost 0 bases, J lost 2 bases, and 5 bases lay in between. The V gene's germline CDR1 is MNHEY and CDR2 SVGAGI. The CDR3 is CASSYSGTYEQYF. CDR3 sequence (DNA): TGTGCCAGCAGTTACTCGGGGACCTACGAGCAGTACTTC.

The chain employs TRBV6-2 or TRBV6-3 and TRBJ2-7; 7 bases line up with TRBD1. After removal of 2 bases from V and 2 bases from J, the junction contained 3 bases not matched to a gene. The CDR3 contains 14 residues. Per the germline V gene, CDR1 is MNHEY and CDR2 is SVGEGT. CDR3 in amino acids: CASSYGTATYEQYF. In nucleotides, the CDR3 is TGTGCCAGCAGTTACGGGACAGCAACCTACGAGCAGTACTTC.

This clone is medium-sized (0.01 to 0.1%). The junction departs from germline at one end; a sequencing error may be responsible. The chain carries TRBV15 and TRBJ1-2; D is possibly TRBD1 (6 bases). Germline CDR1 is LNHNV and CDR2 is YYDKDF (reference sequence). The CDR3 extends over 11 amino acids. CDR3 in amino acids: CATSREGTGTF. CDR3 nucleotide sequence: TGTGCCACCAGCAGAGAGGGAACAGGGACATTC.

The CDR3 region has the DNA TGTGCCAGCAGCGTACAATATAATTCACCCCTCCACTTT. Encoded protein: CASSVQYNSPLHF. The chain couples TRBV9 to TRBJ1-6; D is ambiguous. Germline values: CDR1 SGDLS, CDR2 YYNGEE. This CDR3 is built from 13 residues. Deletions cut 1 base from V and 4 bases from J, with 3 bases between.

The V and J genes are TRBV6-2 or TRBV6-3 and TRBJ2-7; no definite D call. Germline CDR1 reads MNHEY; CDR2 reads SVGEGT. CDR3 length: 14 residues. The germline V and J ends were trimmed by 0 bases and 4 bases, with 10 bases remaining between them. The CDR3 protein is CASSYSYRSYEQYF. The CDR3 region has the DNA TGTGCCAGCAGTTACTCGTATAGGTCTTACGAGCAGTACTTC.

J is TRBJ2-7 and V is TRBV29-1; 7 bases agree with TRBD1. This CDR3 has 13 residues. CDR1 and CDR2 from the germline V gene are SQVTM and ANQGSEA. V was pared by 4 bases and J by 4 bases, with 7 bases of the junction left unmatched. CDR3 DNA sequence: TGCAGCGTTGGGGGGACAGAACCGTACGAGCAGTACTTC. The encoded protein is CSVGGTEPYEQYF.

The table lists this clone with a count of one. V usage is TRBV6-2 or TRBV6-3 and J usage is TRBJ1-4; TRBD1 aligns across 8 bases. Germline V gives CDR1 MNHEY, CDR2 SVGEGT. The CDR3 loop spans 16 amino acids. J was trimmed by 10 bases and V by 5 bases; bases with no gene match: 15. The CDR3 region is CASSPTPRTGSGKLFF. The CDR3 DNA is TGTGCCAGCAGTCCGACCCCCAGGACAGGGTCCGGAAAACTGTTTTTT.

V gene TRBV30 combines with J gene TRBJ1-1; weak D call: TRBD1 (6 bases). CDR1 and CDR2 from the germline V gene are GTSNPN and SVGIG (reference sequence). This CDR3 comprises 16 residues. Trimming pared 0 bases from V and 0 bases from J, leaving 14 bases between. The CDR3 loop is CAWSVSAGAVNTEAFF. Written as DNA, the CDR3 is TGTGCCTGGAGTGTTTCCGCGGGGGCAGTGAACACTGAAGCTTTCTTT.

The chain is built from TRBV7-8 and TRBJ2-1, with a possible D match to TRBD2 (8 bases). The CDR3 has 20 amino acids. Trimming pared 6 bases from V and 3 bases from J, leaving 30 bases between. Germline values: CDR1 SGHVS, CDR2 FQNEAQ. The CDR3 protein is CASRPNRGQRGSSLYNEQFF. The CDR3 DNA is TGTGCCAGCAGGCCCAACAGGGGACAGCGGGGGTCTTCCCTCTACAATGAGCAGTTCTTC.

The genes are TRBV18 and TRBJ2-5, with 7 positions matching TRBD1. CDR3 length equals 15 residues. Germline values: CDR1 KGHSH, CDR2 LQKENI. The trim removed 0 bases at V and 2 bases at J, leaving 3 bases unmatched. The CDR3 loop reads CASSPPPGQQETQYF. The DNA for the CDR3 is TGTGCCAGCTCACCACCTCCGGGACAGCAAGAGACCCAGTACTTC.

This clone was observed a single time. The chain has TRBV30 and TRBJ1-6, with D unclear. The germline CDR1 and CDR2 sequences are GTSNPN and SVGIG (reference sequence). V lost 0 bases and J 2 bases, leaving 5 bases between the germline ends. This CDR3 is built from 14 residues. The CDR3 DNA follows: TGTGCCTGGAGTGTGGAGGCCTATAATTCACCCCTCCACTTT. Translation gives CAWSVEAYNSPLHF.

Points on this clone: The junction differs from germline at one of its ends, possibly a read error. The chain joins TRBV5-4 to TRBJ2-5, with D perhaps TRBD1 (5 bases). The CDR3 is made up of 13 amino acids. In germline, CDR1 is SGHNT, CDR2 YYREEE (reference sequence). The CDR3 DNA reads TGTGCCAGCAGCTTGGTGGGGCAAGCGACCCAGTACTTC. Protein: CASSLVGQATQYF.

The V call is TRBV13, the J call TRBJ1-2; TRBD1 aligns across 10 bases. The CDR3 covers 18 residues. With V trimmed by 2 bases and J by 5 bases, 14 bases remained unmatched. The V gene's germline CDR1 is PRHDT and CDR2 FYEKMQ (reference sequence). The CDR3 region is CASSLIGTGENPGYGYTF. The CDR3, as DNA: TGTGCCAGCAGCTTAATTGGGACAGGGGAAAACCCTGGGTATGGCTACACCTTC.

The rearrangement joins TRBV27 to TRBJ2-7; the match to TRBD1 covers 8 bases. The trim removed 6 bases at V and 3 bases at J, leaving 13 bases unmatched. CDR1 is MNHEY and CDR2 is SMNVEV in the germline V gene (reference sequence). The length of the CDR3 is 16 residues. The CDR3 region is CASSLHLGQVNYEQYF. The CDR3 DNA reads TGTGCCAGCAGCCTACATTTGGGACAGGTAAACTACGAGCAGTACTTC.

This chain connects TRBV5-1 to TRBJ1-2, with TRBD1 identical over 7 bases. The CDR3 length is 15 residues. The V segment lost 2 bases and the J segment 6 bases; nucleotides outside the gene matches: 10. Looked up from germline, CDR1 is SGHRS and CDR2 is YFSETQ. This CDR3 reads CASSFAGTVGDGYTF. The CDR3 DNA reads as TGCGCCAGCAGCTTCGCCGGGACAGTGGGGGATGGCTACACCTTC.

The J gene is TRBJ2-2, the V gene TRBV27; TRBD1 might be the D (5 bases). CDR3 length: 14 amino acids. Germline V gene lookup returns CDR1 MNHEY and CDR2 SMNVEV (reference sequence). V was trimmed by 7 bases and J by 4 bases, leaving 13 bases between them. The CDR3 bases are TGTGCCAGCATAGGAACAGGATCCACCGGGGAGCTGTTTTTT. Translated: CASIGTGSTGELFF.

The rearrangement joins TRBV7-9 to TRBJ2-1; D is unresolved. The CDR3 is made up of 15 amino acids. The V gene's germline CDR1 is SEHNR and CDR2 FQNEAQ (reference sequence). With 3 bases removed from V and 4 bases from J, the gap between germline ends came to 13 bases. The CDR3 DNA follows: TGTGCCAGCAGCTTGCTAGTGAGGCGGTACAATGAGCAGTTCTTC. This codes for CASSLLVRRYNEQFF.

The chain links TRBV9 to TRBJ2-1; D perhaps matches TRBD2 (5 bases). Trimming left V 9 bases short and J 7 bases short, with 20 bases between. The germline V gene has CDR1 SGDLS and CDR2 YYNGEE. The CDR3 has 14 residues. This CDR3 is CATASGTRQNEQFF. For the CDR3, the DNA is TGTGCCACCGCTTCCGGCACTAGGCAGAATGAGCAGTTCTTC. The whole variable domain, remainder taken from reference TRBV9 and TRBJ2-1, is DSGVTQTPKHLITATGQRVTLRCSPRSGDLSVYWYQQSLDQGLQFLIQYYNGEERAKGNILERFSAQQFPDLHSELNLSSLELGDSALYFCATASGTRQNEQFFGPGTRLTVL.

V and J are TRBV5-1 and TRBJ2-3; TRBD2 agrees at 8 bases. Per the germline V gene, CDR1 is SGHRS and CDR2 is YFSETQ. V gave up 0 bases and J gave up 6 bases; unmatched junction bases: 9. The CDR3 loop spans 16 amino acids. The CDR3 is CASSLAGAGGADTQYF. DNA for the CDR3: TGCGCCAGCAGCTTGGCCGGTGCGGGGGGTGCGGATACGCAGTATTTT.